The entry below gives a single TCR beta chain sequence along with its context. Antigen unknown. The data were taken from a study of T cells after yellow fever vaccination. V was pared by 3 bases and J by 3 bases, with 15 bases between. In germline, CDR1 is DFQATT, CDR2 SNEGSKA (reference sequence). The CDR3 has 15 residues. Points from the study as a whole: Only a small proportion of the clonotypes turned up in both the CD4 and the CD8 compartments, likely arising from convergent recombination.

A single record per CDR3 protein comes from TCRdb applying MiXCR to the 5' RACE reads. The repertoire holds a few hundred thousand distinct CDR3 sequences, with approximately 10% as singletons. The V and J genes are TRBV20-1 and TRBJ2-1, with D possibly being TRBD1 (5 bases). The material was CD4+ T cells sorted from PBMCs, obtained 5 days after the yellow fever booster vaccination. The sequence was obtained from a man between 18 and 35 years old who received the YFV17D yellow fever vaccine. CDR3 sequence (DNA): TGCAGTGCTAGTCAACGGACACTACTCTACAATGAGCAGTTCTTC. It is translated as CSASQRTLLYNEQFF.